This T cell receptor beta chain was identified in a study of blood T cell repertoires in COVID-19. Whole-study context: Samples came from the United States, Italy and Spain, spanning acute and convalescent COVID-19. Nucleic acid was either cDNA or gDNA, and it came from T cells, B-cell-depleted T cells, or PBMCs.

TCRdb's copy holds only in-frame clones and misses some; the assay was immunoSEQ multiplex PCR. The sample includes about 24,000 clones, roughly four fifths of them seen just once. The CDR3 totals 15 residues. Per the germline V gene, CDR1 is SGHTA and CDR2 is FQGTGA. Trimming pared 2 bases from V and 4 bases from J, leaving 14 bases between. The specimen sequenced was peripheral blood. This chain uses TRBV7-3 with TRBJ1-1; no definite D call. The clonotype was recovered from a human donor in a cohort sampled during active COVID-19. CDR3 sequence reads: CASSLSGPGSTEAFF. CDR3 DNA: TGTGCCAGCAGCTTATCCGGACCGGGAAGCACTGAAGCTTTCTTT.